This TCR beta chain comes out of a study of preoperative IRX-2 immunotherapy in early breast cancer. The table came from immunoSEQ multiplex PCR; TCRdb's copy has only in-frame clones and leaves some out. Of 90,000 to 100,000 clones detected, around 86% appear once; the ten largest clones hold about 1.9%. The CDR3 is 14 amino acids. V shed 4 bases, J shed 6 bases, and the junction held 6 bases outside the gene matches. In germline, CDR1 is SGHRS, CDR2 YFSETQ. Treatment meaning: preoperative locoregional IRX-2 cytokine immunotherapy. The rearrangement uses TRBV5-1 and TRBJ1-4; the match to TRBD1 covers 7 bases. The origin of this receptor is a human donor with breast cancer. The sequencing used tumor tissue, collected after IRX-2 immunotherapy. The CDR3 DNA is TGCGCCAGCAGCCCTAGCCAGGGGGATGAAAAACTGTTTTTT. Translating gives CASSPSQGDEKLFF.